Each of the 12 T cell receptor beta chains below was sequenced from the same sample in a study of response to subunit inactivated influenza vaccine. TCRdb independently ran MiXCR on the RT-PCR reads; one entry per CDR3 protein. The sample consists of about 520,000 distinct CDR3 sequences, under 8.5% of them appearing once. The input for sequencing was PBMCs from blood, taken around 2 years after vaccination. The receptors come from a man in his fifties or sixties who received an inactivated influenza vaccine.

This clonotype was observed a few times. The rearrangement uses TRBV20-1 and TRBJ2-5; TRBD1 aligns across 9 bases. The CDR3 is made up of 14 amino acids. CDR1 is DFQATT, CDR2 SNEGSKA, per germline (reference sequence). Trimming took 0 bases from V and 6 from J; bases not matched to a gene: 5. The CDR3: CSARDPGQGQTQYF. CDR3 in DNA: TGCAGTGCTAGAGATCCGGGACAGGGACAGACCCAGTACTTC.

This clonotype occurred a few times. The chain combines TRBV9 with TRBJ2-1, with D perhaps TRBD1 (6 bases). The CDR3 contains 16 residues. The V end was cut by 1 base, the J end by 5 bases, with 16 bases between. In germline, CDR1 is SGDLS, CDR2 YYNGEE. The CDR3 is CASSVQGLTTDNEQFF. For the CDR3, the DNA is TGTGCCAGCAGCGTACAGGGGCTCACTACTGACAATGAGCAGTTCTTC.

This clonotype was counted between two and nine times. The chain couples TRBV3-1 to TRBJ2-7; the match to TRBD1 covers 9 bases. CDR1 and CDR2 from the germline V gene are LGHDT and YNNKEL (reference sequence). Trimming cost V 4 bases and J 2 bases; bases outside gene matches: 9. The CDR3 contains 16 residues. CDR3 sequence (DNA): TGTGCCAGCAGCCTCTTCATGGGGACAGGGACCTACGAGCAGTACTTC. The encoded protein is CASSLFMGTGTYEQYF.

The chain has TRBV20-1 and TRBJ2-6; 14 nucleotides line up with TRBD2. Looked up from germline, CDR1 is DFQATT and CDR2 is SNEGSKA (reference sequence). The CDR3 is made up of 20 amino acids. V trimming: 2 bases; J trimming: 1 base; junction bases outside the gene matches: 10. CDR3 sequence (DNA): TGCAGTGCTAGACCACGGACTAGCGGGGGGCCCTGGTCTGGGGCCAACGTCCTGACTTTC. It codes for CSARPRTSGGPWSGANVLTF.

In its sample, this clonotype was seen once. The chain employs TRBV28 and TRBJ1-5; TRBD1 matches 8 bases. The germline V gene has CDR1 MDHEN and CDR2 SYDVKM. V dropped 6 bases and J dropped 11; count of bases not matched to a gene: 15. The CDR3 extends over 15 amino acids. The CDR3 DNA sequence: TGTGCCAGCAGGGTAGGACAGGGCGGGTGGGAGGCCCAGCATTTT. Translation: CASRVGQGGWEAQHF.

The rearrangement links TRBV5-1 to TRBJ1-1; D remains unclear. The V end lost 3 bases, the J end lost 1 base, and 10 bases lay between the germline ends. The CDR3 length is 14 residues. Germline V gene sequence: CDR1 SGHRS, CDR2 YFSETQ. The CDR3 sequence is CASSSKVENTEAFF. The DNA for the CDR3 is TGCGCCAGCAGCTCAAAGGTTGAGAACACTGAAGCTTTCTTT.

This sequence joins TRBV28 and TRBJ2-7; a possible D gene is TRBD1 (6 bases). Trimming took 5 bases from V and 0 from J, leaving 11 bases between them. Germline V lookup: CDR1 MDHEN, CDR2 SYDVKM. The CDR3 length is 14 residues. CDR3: CASSRDIHSYEQYF. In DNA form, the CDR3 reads TGTGCCAGCAGTCGGGACATCCACTCCTACGAGCAGTACTTC.

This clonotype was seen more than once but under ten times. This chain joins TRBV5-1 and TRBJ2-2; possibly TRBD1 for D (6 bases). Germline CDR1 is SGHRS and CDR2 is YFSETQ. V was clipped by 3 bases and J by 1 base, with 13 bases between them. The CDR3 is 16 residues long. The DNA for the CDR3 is TGCGCCAGCAGCTCGAGGGCGACAGGGAACACCGGGGAGCTGTTTTTT. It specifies CASSSRATGNTGELFF.

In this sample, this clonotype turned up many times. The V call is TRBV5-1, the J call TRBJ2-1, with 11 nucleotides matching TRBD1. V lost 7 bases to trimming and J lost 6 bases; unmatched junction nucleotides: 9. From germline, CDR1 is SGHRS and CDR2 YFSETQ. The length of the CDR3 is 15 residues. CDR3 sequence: CASGKGQGVGNEQFF. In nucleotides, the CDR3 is TGCGCCAGCGGAAAGGGACAGGGGGTCGGCAATGAGCAGTTCTTC.

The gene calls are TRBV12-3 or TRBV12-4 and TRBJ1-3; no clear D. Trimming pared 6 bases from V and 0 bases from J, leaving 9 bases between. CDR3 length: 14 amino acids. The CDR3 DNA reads TGTGCCAGCAGGGACGGCAGCTCTGGAAACACCATATATTTT. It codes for CASRDGSSGNTIYF.

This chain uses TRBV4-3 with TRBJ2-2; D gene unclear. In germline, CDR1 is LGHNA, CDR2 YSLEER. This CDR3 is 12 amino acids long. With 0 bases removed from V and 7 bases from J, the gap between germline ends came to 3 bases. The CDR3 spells CASSQDYGELFF. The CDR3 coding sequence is TGCGCCAGCAGCCAAGATTACGGGGAGCTGTTTTTT.

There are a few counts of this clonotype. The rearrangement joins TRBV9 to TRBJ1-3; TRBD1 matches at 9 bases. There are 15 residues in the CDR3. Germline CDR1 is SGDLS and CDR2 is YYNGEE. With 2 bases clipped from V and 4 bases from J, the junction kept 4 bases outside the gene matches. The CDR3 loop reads CASSVGQGTGNTIYF. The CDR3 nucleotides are TGTGCCAGCAGCGTGGGACAGGGCACGGGAAACACCATATATTTT.